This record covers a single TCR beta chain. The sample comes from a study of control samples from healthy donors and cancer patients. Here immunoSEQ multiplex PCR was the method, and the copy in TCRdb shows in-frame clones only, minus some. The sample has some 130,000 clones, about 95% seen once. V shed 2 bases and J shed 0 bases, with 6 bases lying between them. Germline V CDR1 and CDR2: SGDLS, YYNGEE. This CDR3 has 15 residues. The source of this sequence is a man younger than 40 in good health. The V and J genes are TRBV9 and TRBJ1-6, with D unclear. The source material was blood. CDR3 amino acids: CASSVGSSYNSPLHF. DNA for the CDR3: TGTGCCAGCAGCGTCGGGAGCTCCTATAATTCACCCCTCCACTTT.